This passage covers 15 T cell receptor beta chains from one sample sequenced in a study of post-analysis software for immune sequencing data. Study findings and constraints: A few TRBV segments (TRBV5-6, TRBV5-1 and TRBV20-1 among them) occurred more frequently in patients than in controls.

Prepared TCR beta cDNA libraries contained unique molecular identifiers. One entry per CDR3 protein, called by TCRdb with MiXCR from the PCR reads. Found here are about 430,000 distinct CDR3 sequences, about 40% of them singletons; the top ten hold approximately 7.7%. For these receptors, no antigen is known. Sequenced sample: blood. The receptors were gathered from a girl aged 2-10 years with multiple sclerosis.

This chain joins TRBV27 and TRBJ2-3; D call uncertain. CDR1 is MNHEY and CDR2 is SMNVEV in the germline V gene (reference sequence). The CDR3 length is 12 residues. V was pared by 6 bases and J by 6 bases, with 10 bases between. CDR3 residues: CASSPSWDTQYF. CDR3 DNA: TGTGCCAGCAGCCCGAGTTGGGATACGCAGTATTTT.

In this sample, this clonotype turned up a few times. V usage is TRBV7-9 and J usage is TRBJ2-1, with D tentatively TRBD2 (6 bases). With 5 bases removed from V and 5 bases from J, the gap between germline ends came to 16 bases. The CDR3 runs to 15 residues. Germline CDR1 is SEHNR and CDR2 is FQNEAQ (reference sequence). CDR3 residues: CASSPRGDPHNEQFF. The CDR3 DNA sequence: TGTGCCAGCAGCCCCCGCGGGGACCCACACAATGAGCAGTTCTTC.

The sample holds a few counts of this clonotype. The chain joins TRBV28 to TRBJ2-7, with D possibly being TRBD1 (5 bases). This CDR3 comprises 16 residues. CDR1 MDHEN and CDR2 SYDVKM come from the germline V gene. Trimming stripped 5 bases from V and 5 bases from J, with 22 bases between. The CDR3: CASSLTMAGMSDEQYF. DNA for the CDR3: TGTGCCAGCAGTCTAACAATGGCAGGGATGTCTGACGAGCAGTACTTC.

The rearrangement joins TRBV29-1 to TRBJ2-2; unclear D gene. This CDR3 region has 12 residues. The V and J ends lost 4 bases and 3 bases respectively, with 6 bases between them. From germline, CDR1 is SQVTM and CDR2 ANQGSEA. The CDR3 coding sequence is TGCAGCGTTGGTTCCCACACCGGGGAGCTGTTTTTT. The encoded protein is CSVGSHTGELFF.

This sequence joins TRBV7-9 and TRBJ2-7; D not certain. The CDR3 spans 12 residues. Germline assignment: CDR1 SEHNR and CDR2 FQNEAQ (reference sequence). The ends were cut back, 8 bases at V and 3 bases at J, with 11 bases in the middle. The CDR3 nucleotides read TGTGCCAGCTCCGGTGCGAACTACGAGCAGTACTTC. It codes for CASSGANYEQYF. The full variable domain, with the rest looked up from reference TRBV7-9 and TRBJ2-7, is DTGVSQNPRHKITKRGQNVTFRCDPISEHNRLYWYRQTLGQGPEFLTYFQNEAQLEKSRLLSDRFSAERPKGSFSTLEIQRTEQGDSAMYLCASSGANYEQYFGPGTRLTVT.

This clonotype has more than one count but fewer than ten. The chain uses TRBV11-3 and TRBJ2-7; D may be TRBD2 (6 bases). CDR3 length equals 13 residues. Trimming stripped 6 bases from V and 3 bases from J, with 12 bases between. CDR1 is SGHNT, CDR2 YENEEA, per germline. Here the CDR3 reads CASSRDSDYEQYF. The CDR3 DNA follows: TGTGCCAGCAGTAGGGACTCCGACTACGAGCAGTACTTC.

This chain links TRBV11-2 with TRBJ1-2; 7 nucleotides match TRBD1. From germline, CDR1 is SGHAT and CDR2 FQNNGV. This CDR3 is built from 15 residues. The ends lost 5 bases at V and 0 bases at J; junction bases unmatched: 6. The CDR3 reads CASSEGTVTNYGYTF. The CDR3 coding sequence is TGTGCCAGCAGCGAAGGGACAGTAACTAACTATGGCTACACCTTC.

The chain is built from TRBV11-2 and TRBJ2-7, with 8 bases identical to TRBD1. CDR3 length: 14 amino acids. V lost 5 bases to trimming and J lost 7 bases; unmatched junction nucleotides: 10. Per the germline V gene, CDR1 is SGHAT and CDR2 is FQNNGV. The CDR3 coding sequence is TGTGCCAGCAGCAAAGGACAGGGCCTGGGAGAGCAGTACTTC. Its translation is CASSKGQGLGEQYF.

The chain is built from TRBV12-3 or TRBV12-4 and TRBJ2-1; possibly TRBD2 for D (5 bases). The germline V and J ends were trimmed by 3 bases and 9 bases, with 12 bases remaining between them. The CDR3 contains 13 residues. CDR3 loop: CASSFLGRGEQFF. Here the CDR3 DNA reads TGTGCCAGCAGTTTCCTTGGTCGGGGTGAGCAGTTCTTC.

This clonotype has more than one count but fewer than ten. The V and J genes are TRBV5-1 and TRBJ2-5; 7 bases line up with TRBD2. Germline V gene sequence: CDR1 SGHRS, CDR2 YFSETQ. Unmatched junction bases numbered 10, after V lost 6 bases and J lost 2 bases. CDR3 length: 15 amino acids. CDR3 nucleotides: TGCGCCAGCACCCCCGATGGAGCGGGGCAAGAGACCCAGTACTTC. This encodes CASTPDGAGQETQYF.

The V gene is TRBV28, the J gene TRBJ2-7; D tentatively reads TRBD1 or TRBD2 (5 bases each). V shed 4 bases and J shed 3 bases, with 10 bases lying between them. The CDR3 has 13 amino acids. Germline-derived CDR1 and CDR2 are MDHEN and SYDVKM. The CDR3 bases are TGTGCCAGCAGTTCGGGGACCCACTACGAGCAGTACTTC. Amino acids: CASSSGTHYEQYF.

This clonotype was found a few times. The rearrangement links TRBV28 to TRBJ2-7; the match to TRBD2 covers 11 bases. The CDR3 is 17 residues long. The germline V gene encodes CDR1 MDHEN and CDR2 SYDVKM. V lost 5 bases, J lost 0 bases, and 9 bases stayed unmatched. The DNA of the CDR3 is TGTGCCAGCAGTGTAGCGGGAGGGCGTCCAAGCTCCTACGAGCAGTACTTC. Its translation: CASSVAGGRPSSYEQYF.

The chain links TRBV6-5 to TRBJ2-3; maybe TRBD1 (5 bases). Germline V gene lookup returns CDR1 MNHEY and CDR2 SVGAGI. This CDR3 spans 16 amino acids. V lost 5 bases, J lost 0 bases, and 15 bases lay in between. CDR3 coding DNA: TGTGCCAGCAGTACCTCCGGACACCCCAGCACAGATACGCAGTATTTT. Amino acid sequence: CASSTSGHPSTDTQYF.

The table lists this clonotype with many counts. The V and J genes are TRBV27 and TRBJ2-1, with unresolved D. V shed 4 bases and J shed 2 bases, with 9 bases lying between them. Germline-derived CDR1 and CDR2 are MNHEY and SMNVEV (reference sequence). The CDR3 runs to 14 residues. CDR3 in amino acids: CASSSLTAYNEQFF. The CDR3 DNA reads as TGTGCCAGCAGTTCTCTTACAGCCTACAATGAGCAGTTCTTC.

The V gene is TRBV4-3, the J gene TRBJ2-5; TRBD2 is a possible D gene (6 bases). CDR1 is LGHNA, CDR2 YSLEER, per germline. V was shortened by 0 bases and J by 2 bases, with 10 bases between the two germline ends. The CDR3 is made up of 15 amino acids. This chain's CDR3 is CASSQDRGNQETQYF. Written as DNA, the CDR3 is TGCGCCAGCAGCCAAGATCGGGGGAATCAAGAGACCCAGTACTTC.